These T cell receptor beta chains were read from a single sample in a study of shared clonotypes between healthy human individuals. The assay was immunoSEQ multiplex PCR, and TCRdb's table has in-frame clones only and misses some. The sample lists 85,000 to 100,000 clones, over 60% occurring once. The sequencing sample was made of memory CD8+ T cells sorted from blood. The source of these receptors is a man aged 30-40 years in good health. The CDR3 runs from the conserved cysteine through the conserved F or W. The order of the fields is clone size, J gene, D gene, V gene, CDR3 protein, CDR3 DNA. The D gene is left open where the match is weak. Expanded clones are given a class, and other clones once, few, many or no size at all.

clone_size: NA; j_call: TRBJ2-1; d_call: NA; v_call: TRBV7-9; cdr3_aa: CASSLFSDNEQFF; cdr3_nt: TGTGCCAGCAGCTTATTTTCCGACAATGAGCAGTTCTTC
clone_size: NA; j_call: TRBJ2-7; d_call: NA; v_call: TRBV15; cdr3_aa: CATSRDWGAQYF; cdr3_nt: TGTGCCACCAGCAGAGATTGGGGTGCGCAGTACTTC
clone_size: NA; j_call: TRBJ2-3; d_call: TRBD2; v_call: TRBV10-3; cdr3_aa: CAVSGLAGSPNTDTQYF; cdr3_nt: TGTGCCGTCTCCGGACTAGCGGGGTCTCCGAACACAGATACGCAGTATTTT
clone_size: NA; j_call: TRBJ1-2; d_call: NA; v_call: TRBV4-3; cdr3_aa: CASSQDPDGANYGYTF; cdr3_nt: TGCGCCAGCAGCCAAGATCCGGACGGAGCTAACTATGGCTACACCTTC
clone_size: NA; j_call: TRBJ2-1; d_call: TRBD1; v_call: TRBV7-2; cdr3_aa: CASSPTGFNEQFF; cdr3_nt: TGTGCCAGCAGTCCGACAGGGTTCAATGAGCAGTTCTTC
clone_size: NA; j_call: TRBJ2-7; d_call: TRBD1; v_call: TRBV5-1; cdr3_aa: CASSLVAGGNYEQYF; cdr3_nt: TGCGCCAGCAGCTTGGTGGCAGGGGGAAACTACGAGCAGTACTTC
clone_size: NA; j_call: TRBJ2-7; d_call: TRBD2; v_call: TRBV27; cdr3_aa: CASSPGLESHEQYF; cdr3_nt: TGTGCCAGCAGCCCGGGACTAGAGAGCCACGAGCAGTACTTC
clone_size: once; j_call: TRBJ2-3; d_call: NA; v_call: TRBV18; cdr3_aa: CASSPFSASYADTQYF; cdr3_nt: TGTGCCAGCTCACCATTTTCTGCTAGCTACGCAGATACGCAGTATTTT
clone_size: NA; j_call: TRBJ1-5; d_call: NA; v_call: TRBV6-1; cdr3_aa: CASSEFVNQPQHF; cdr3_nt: TGTGCCAGCAGTGAATTTGTAAATCAGCCCCAGCATTTT
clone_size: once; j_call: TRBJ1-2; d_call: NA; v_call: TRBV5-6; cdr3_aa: CASSFRGGDYGYTF; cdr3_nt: TGTGCCAGCAGCTTCCGTGGGGGAGACTATGGCTACACCTTC
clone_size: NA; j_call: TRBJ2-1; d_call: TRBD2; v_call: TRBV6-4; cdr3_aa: CASSARGGGNEQFF; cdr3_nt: TGTGCCAGCTCAGCCCGAGGCGGGGGGAATGAGCAGTTCTTC
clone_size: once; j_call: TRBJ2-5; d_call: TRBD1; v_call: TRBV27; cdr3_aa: CASSVQGAETQYF; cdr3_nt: TGTGCCAGCAGTGTCCAGGGGGCCGAGACCCAGTACTTC
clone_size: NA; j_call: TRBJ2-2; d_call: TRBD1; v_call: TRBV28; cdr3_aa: CASSLTGWELFF; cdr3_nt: TGTGCCAGCAGCTTGACAGGGTGGGAGCTGTTTTTT
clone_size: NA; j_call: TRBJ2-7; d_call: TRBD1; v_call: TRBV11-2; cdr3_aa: CASSLDPRTGGSYEQYF; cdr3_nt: TGTGCCAGCAGCTTAGATCCGAGGACAGGGGGCTCCTACGAGCAGTACTTC
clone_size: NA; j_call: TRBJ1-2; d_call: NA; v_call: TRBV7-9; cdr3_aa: CASSRAGTRNYGYTF; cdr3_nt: TGTGCCAGCAGTCGAGCCGGGACACGTAACTATGGCTACACCTTC
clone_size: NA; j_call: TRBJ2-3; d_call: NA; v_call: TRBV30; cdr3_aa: CAWSVTWSQYF; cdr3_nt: TGTGCCTGGAGTGTAACCTGGTCGCAGTATTTT
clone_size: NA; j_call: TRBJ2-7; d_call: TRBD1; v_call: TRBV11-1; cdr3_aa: CASSSDRGYEQYF; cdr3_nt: TGTGCCAGCAGCTCGGACAGGGGATACGAGCAGTACTTC
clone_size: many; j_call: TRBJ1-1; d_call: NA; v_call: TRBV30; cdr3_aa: CAWSPDPTNTEAFF; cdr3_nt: TGTGCCTGGAGTCCCGACCCTACGAACACTGAAGCTTTCTTT
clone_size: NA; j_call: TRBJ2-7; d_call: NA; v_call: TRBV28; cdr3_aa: CASSAPSYEQYF; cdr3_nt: TGTGCCAGCTCGGCCCCCTCCTACGAGCAGTACTTC
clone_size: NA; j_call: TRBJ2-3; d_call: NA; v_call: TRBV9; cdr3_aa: CASSIFPTIGADTQYF; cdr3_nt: TGTGCCAGCAGCATATTTCCCACCATCGGCGCAGATACGCAGTATTTT
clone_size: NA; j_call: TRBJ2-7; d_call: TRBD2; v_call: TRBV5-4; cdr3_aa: CASSLALAGGSPYEQYF; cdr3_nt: TGTGCCAGCAGCCTCGCGCTAGCGGGAGGCTCGCCCTACGAGCAGTACTTC
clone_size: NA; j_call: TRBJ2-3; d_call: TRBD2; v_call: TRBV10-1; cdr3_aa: CASSELAGGSDTQYF; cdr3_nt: TGCGCCAGCAGTGAGCTAGCGGGAGGGTCAGATACGCAGTATTTT
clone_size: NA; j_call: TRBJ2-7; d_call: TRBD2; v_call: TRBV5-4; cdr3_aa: CASSSPGTSVYEQYF; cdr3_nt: TGTGCCAGCAGCTCCCCCGGGACTAGCGTGTACGAGCAGTACTTC
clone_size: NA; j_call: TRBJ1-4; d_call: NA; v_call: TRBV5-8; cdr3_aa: CASSPEGGLSEKLFF; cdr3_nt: TGTGCCAGCAGCCCCGAGGGGGGGCTTAGTGAAAAACTGTTTTTT
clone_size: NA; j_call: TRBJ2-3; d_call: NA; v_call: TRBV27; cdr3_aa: CASKRSGNTDTQYF; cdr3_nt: TGTGCCAGCAAAAGGAGTGGGAACACAGATACGCAGTATTTT
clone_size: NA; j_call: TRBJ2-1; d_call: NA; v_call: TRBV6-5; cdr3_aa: CASSYTGNYNEQFF; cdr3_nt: TGTGCCAGCAGTTACACGGGGAACTACAATGAGCAGTTCTTC
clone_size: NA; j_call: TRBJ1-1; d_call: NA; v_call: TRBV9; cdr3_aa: CASSTRQVGGEAFF; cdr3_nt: TGTGCCAGCAGCACCCGACAGGTTGGGGGTGAAGCTTTCTTT
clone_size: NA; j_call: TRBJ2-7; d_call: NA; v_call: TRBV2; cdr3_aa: CASRGGGTRSYEQYF; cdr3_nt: TGTGCCAGCAGAGGGGGCGGGACAAGGTCCTACGAGCAGTACTTC
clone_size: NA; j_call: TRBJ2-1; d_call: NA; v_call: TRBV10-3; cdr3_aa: CAAQGGAIDNEQFF; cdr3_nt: TGTGCCGCCCAGGGGGGGGCCATCGACAATGAGCAGTTCTTC